The present entry profiles one TCR beta chain with its context. In the original analysis: Cell counts per sample came from amplifying reference gene primers. Repertoires were generated with immunoSEQ multiplex PCR, while TCRdb's copy carries only in-frame clones and drops some. The D gene and trimming were derived from the DNA, and the V and J assignments and clone size from that table. Among about 80,000 clones listed, about four fifths were seen once. The CDR3 extends over 15 amino acids. Germline CDR1 reads MNHNS; CDR2 reads SASEGT. The germline V and J ends were trimmed by 2 bases and 0 bases, with 8 bases remaining between them. This sample stems from a study of blood T cell repertoires in COVID-19. Study as a whole: Sites in the United States, Italy and Spain provided acute and convalescent COVID-19 samples. Sample material is recorded as cDNA or gDNA derived from T cells, B-cell-depleted T cells, or PBMCs.

What was sequenced was peripheral blood. The chain links TRBV6-1 to TRBJ1-5; unclear D gene. This clonotype originated in a man older than 75 with acute or convalescent COVID-19. The CDR3 loop reads CASSERGHSNQPQHF. In DNA, the CDR3 is TGTGCCAGCAGTGAACGGGGTCATAGCAATCAGCCCCAGCATTTT.